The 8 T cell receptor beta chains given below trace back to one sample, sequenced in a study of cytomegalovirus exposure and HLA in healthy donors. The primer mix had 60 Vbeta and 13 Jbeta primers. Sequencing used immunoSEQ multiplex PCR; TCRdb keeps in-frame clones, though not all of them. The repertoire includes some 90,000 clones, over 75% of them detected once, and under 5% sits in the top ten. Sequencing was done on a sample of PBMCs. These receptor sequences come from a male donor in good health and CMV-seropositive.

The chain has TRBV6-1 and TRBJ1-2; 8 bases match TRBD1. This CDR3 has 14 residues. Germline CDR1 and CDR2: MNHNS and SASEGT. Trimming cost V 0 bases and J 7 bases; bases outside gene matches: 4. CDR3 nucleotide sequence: TGTGCCAGCAGTGAAGCTGCAGGGGGCTCTGGCTACACCTTC. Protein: CASSEAAGGSGYTF.

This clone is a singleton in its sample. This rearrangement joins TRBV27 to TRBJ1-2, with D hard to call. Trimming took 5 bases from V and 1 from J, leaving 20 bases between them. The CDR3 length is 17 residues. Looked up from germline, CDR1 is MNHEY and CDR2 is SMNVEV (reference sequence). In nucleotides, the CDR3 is TGTGCCAGCAGTCCCCAGGCCGGTCGGGGTTTTAACTATGGCTACACCTTC. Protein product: CASSPQAGRGFNYGYTF.

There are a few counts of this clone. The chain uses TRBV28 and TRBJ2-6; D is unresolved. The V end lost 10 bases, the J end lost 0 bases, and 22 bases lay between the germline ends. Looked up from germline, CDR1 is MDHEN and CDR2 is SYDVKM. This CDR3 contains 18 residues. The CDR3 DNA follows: TGTGCCACCCTGGCGGTTTTGGCAGAGATCTCTGGGGCCAACGTCCTGACTTTC. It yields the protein CATLAVLAEISGANVLTF. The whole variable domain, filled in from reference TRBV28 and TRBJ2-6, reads DVKVTQSSRYLVKRTGEKVFLECVQDMDHENMFWYRQDPGLGLRLIYFSYDVKMKEKGDIPEGYSVSREKKERFSLILESASTNQTSMYLCATLAVLAEISGANVLTFGAGSRLTVL.

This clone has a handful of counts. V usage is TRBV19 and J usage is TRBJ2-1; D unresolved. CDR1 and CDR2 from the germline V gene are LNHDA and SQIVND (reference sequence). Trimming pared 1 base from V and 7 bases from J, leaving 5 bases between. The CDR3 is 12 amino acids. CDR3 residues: CASSIGGNEQFF. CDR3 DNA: TGTGCCAGTAGTATAGGAGGTAATGAGCAGTTCTTC.

The CDR3 coding sequence is TGTGCCAGCAGCTCAACAGGGGGCCAAGAGACCCAGTACTTC. Residues: CASSSTGGQETQYF. The V call is TRBV7-7, the J call TRBJ2-5; TRBD1 matches 8 bases. CDR1 is SSHAT, CDR2 FNYEAQ, per germline (reference sequence). The CDR3 spans 14 residues. With V trimmed by 4 bases and J by 1 base, 2 bases remained unmatched.

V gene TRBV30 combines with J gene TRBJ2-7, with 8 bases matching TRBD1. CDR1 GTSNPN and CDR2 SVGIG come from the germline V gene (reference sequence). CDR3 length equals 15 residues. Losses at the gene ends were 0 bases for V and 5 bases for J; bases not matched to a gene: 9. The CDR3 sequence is CAWSVGVDRGHEQYF. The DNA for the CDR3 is TGTGCCTGGAGTGTAGGAGTCGACAGGGGTCACGAGCAGTACTTC.

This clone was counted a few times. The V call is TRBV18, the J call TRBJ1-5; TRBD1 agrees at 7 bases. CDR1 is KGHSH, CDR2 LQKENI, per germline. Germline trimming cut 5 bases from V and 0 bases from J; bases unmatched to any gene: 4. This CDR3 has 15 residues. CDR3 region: CASSAGQTSNQPQHF. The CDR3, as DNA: TGTGCCAGCTCAGCGGGACAGACTAGCAATCAGCCCCAGCATTTT. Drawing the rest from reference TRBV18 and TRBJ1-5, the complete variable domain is NAGVMQNPRHLVRRRGQEARLRCSPMKGHSHVYWYRQLPEEGLKFMVYLQKENIIDESGMPKERFSAEFPKEGPSILRIQQVVRGDSAAYFCASSAGQTSNQPQHFGDGTRLSIL.

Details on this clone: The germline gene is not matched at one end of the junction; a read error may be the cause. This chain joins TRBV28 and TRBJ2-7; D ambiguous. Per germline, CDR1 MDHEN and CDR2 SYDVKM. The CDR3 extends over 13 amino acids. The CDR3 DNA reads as TGTGCCAGCAGTACCTTATTTTTGGGCTTCTATTTATTC. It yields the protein CASSTLFLGFYLF.